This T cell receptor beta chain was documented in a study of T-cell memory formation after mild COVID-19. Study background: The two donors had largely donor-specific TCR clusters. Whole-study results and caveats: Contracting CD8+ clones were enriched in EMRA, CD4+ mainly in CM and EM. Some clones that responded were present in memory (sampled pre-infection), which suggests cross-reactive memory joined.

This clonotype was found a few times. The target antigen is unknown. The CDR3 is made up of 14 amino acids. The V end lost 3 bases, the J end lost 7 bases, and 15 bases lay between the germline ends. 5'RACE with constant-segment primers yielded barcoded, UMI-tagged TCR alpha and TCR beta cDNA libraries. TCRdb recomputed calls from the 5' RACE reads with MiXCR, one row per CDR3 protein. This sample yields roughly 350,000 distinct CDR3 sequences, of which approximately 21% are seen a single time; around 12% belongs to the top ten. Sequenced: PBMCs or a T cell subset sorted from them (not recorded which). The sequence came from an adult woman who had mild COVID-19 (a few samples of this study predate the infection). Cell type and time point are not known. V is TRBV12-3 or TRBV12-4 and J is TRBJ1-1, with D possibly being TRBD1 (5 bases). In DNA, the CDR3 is TGTGCCAGCAGTTTGCAGGGCGGGGGACTTGAAGCTTTCTTT. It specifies CASSLQGGGLEAFF.